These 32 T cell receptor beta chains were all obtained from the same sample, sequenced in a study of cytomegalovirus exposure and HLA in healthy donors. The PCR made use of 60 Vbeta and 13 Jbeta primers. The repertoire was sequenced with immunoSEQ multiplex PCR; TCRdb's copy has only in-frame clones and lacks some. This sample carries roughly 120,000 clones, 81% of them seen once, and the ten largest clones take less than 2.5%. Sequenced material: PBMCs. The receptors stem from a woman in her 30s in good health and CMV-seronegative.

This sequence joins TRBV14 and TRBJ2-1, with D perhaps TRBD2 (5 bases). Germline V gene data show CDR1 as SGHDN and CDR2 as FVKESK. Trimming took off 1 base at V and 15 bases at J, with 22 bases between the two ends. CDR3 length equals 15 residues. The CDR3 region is CASSQAIRGGEYLFF. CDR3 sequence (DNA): TGTGCCAGCAGCCAAGCGATTAGAGGTGGGGAGTATCTGTTCTTC. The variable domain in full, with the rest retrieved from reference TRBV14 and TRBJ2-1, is EAGVTQFPSHSVIEKGQTVTLRCDPISGHDNLYWYRRVMGKEIKFLLHFVKESKQDESGMPNNRFLAERTGGTYSTLKVQPAELEDSGVYFCASSQAIRGGEYLFFGPGTRLTVL.

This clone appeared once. Written as DNA, the CDR3 is TGTGCCATCACGTCGGGTTCCTACAATGAGCAGTTCTTC. It specifies CAITSGSYNEQFF. The chain carries TRBV10-3 and TRBJ2-1; D remains ambiguous. The germline gives CDR1 ENHRY, CDR2 SYGVKD. This CDR3 spans 13 amino acids. Trimming cost V 7 bases and J 1 base, with 8 bases left between them.

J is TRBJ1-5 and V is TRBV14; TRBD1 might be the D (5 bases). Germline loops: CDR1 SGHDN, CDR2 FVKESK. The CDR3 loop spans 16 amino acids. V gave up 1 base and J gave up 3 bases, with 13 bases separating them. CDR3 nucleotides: TGTGCCAGCAGCCAAGTTACAGGTGGGCTCAATCAGCCCCAGCATTTT. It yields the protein CASSQVTGGLNQPQHF.

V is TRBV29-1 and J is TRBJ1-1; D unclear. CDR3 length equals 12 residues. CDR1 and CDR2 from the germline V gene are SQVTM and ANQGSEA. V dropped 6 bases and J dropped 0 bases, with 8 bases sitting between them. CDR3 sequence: CSVITVNTEAFF. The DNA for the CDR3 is TGCAGCGTAATTACGGTGAACACTGAAGCTTTCTTT.

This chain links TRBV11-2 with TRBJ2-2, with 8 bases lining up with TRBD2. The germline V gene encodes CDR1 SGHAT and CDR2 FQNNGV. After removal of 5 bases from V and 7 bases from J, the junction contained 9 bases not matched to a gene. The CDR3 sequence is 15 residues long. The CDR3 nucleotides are TGTGCCAGCAGCCATAGCGGGGAGCTCGGCGGGGAGCTGTTTTTT. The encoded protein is CASSHSGELGGELFF.

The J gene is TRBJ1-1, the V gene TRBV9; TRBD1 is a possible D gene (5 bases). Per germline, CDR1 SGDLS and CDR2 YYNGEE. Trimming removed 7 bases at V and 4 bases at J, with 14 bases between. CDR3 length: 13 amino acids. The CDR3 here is CASAAGQFTEAFF. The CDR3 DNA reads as TGTGCCAGCGCCGCGGGGCAGTTCACTGAAGCTTTCTTT.

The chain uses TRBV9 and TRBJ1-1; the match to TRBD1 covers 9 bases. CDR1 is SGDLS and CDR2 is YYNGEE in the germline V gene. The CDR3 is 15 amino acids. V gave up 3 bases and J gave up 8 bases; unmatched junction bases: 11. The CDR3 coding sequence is TGTGCCAGCAGCGCCACCATGGGACAGGGTGAGGAAGCTTTCTTT. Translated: CASSATMGQGEEAFF.

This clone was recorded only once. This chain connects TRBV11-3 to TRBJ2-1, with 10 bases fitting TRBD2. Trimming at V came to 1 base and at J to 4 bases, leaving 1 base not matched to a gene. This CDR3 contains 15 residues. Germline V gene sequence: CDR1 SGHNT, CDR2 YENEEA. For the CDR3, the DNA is TGTGCCAGCAGCTTAGCTAGCGGGAGATACAATGAGCAGTTCTTC. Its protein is CASSLASGRYNEQFF.

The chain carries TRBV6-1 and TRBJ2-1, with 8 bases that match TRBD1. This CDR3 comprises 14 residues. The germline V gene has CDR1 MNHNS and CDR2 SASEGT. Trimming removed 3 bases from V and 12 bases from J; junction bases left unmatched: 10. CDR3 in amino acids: CASSDARTGIWQFF. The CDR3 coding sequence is TGTGCCAGCAGTGATGCTAGGACAGGGATATGGCAGTTCTTC.

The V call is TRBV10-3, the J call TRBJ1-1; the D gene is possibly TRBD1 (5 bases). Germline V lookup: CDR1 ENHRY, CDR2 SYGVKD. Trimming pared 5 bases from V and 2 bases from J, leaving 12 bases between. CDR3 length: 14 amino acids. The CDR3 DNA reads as TGTGCCATCAGTCGACAGTCGCGAAACACTGAAGCTTTCTTT. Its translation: CAISRQSRNTEAFF.

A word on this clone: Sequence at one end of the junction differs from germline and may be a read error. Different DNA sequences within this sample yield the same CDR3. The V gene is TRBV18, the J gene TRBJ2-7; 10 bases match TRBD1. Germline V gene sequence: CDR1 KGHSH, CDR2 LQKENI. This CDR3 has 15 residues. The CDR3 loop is CASSDGTGASYEQYF. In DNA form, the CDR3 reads TGTGCCAGCTCGGACGGGACAGGGGCGAGTTATGAGCAATACTTC.

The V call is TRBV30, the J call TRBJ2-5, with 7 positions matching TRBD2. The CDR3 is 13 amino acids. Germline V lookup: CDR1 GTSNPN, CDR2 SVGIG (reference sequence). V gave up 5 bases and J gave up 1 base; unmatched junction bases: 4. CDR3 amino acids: CAWGTGGQETQYF. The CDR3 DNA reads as TGTGCCTGGGGGACGGGGGGCCAAGAGACCCAGTACTTC.

The CDR3 coding sequence is TGTGCCGGAATACGGGACAGGGCCCGTTTTGCAACTAATGAAAAACTGTTTTTT. The encoded protein is CAGIRDRARFATNEKLFF. The rearrangement joins TRBV30 to TRBJ1-4, with TRBD1 identical over 9 bases. V lost 8 bases, J lost 0 bases, and 16 bases stayed unmatched. Germline values: CDR1 GTSNPN, CDR2 SVGIG (reference sequence). The CDR3 is 18 amino acids.

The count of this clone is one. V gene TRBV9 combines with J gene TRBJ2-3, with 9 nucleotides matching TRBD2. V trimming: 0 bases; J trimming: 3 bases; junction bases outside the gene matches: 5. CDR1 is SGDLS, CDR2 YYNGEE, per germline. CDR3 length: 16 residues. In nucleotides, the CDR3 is TGTGCCAGCAGCGTAGGATTAGCGGGAGAGACAGATACGCAGTATTTT. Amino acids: CASSVGLAGETDTQYF.

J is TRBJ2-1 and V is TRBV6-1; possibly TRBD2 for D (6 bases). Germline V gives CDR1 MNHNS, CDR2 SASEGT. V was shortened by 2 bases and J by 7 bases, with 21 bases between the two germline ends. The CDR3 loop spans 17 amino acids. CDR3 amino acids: CASSEISGAGGRNEQFF. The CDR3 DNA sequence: TGTGCCAGCAGTGAAATCAGTGGTGCAGGAGGGAGGAATGAGCAGTTCTTC.

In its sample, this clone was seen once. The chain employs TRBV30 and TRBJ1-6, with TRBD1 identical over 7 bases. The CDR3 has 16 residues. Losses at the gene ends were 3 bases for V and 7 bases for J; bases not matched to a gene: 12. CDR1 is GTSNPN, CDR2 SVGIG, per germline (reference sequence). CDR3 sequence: CAWSVPRDSRNSPLHF. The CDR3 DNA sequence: TGTGCCTGGAGCGTCCCGCGGGACAGCCGGAATTCACCCCTCCACTTT. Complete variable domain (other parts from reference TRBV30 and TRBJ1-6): SQTIHQWPATLVQPVGSPLSLECTVEGTSNPNLYWYRQAAGRGLQLLFYSVGIGQISSEVPQNLSASRPQDRQFILSSKKLLLSDSGFYLCAWSVPRDSRNSPLHFGNGTRLTVT.

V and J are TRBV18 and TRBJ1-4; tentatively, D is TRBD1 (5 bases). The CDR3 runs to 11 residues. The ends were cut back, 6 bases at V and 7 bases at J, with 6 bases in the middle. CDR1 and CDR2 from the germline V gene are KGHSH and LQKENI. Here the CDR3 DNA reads TGTGCCAGCTCCGGGGGTGAAAAACTGTTTTTT. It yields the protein CASSGGEKLFF.

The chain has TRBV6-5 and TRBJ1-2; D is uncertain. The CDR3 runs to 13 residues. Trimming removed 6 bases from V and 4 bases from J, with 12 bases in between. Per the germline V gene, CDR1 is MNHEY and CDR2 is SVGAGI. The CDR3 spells CASSPSRSYGYTF. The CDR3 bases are TGTGCCAGCAGCCCTAGTCGTAGCTATGGCTACACCTTC.

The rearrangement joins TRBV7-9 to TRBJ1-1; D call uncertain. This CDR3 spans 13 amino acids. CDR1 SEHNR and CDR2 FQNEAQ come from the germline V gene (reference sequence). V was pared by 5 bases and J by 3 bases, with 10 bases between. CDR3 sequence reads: CASSRRLDTEAFF. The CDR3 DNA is TGTGCCAGCAGCCGGAGGCTCGACACTGAAGCTTTCTTT.

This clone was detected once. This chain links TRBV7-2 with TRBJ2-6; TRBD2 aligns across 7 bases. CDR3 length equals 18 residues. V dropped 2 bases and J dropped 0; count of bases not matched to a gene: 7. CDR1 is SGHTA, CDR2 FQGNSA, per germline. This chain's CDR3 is CASSLRAGEFSGANVLTF. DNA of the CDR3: TGTGCCAGCAGCTTACGGGCGGGAGAGTTCTCTGGGGCCAACGTCCTGACTTTC. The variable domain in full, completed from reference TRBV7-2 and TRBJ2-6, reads GAGVSQSPSNKVTEKGKDVELRCDPISGHTALYWYRQSLGQGLEFLIYFQGNSAPDKSGLPSDRFSAERTGGSVSTLTIQRTQQEDSAVYLCASSLRAGEFSGANVLTFGAGSRLTVL.

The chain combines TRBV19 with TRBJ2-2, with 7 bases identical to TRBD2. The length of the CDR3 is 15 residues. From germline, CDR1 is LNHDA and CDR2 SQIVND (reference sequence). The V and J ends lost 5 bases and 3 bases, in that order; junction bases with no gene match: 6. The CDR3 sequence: CASSSGTTYTGELFF. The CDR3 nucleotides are TGTGCCAGTAGTTCCGGGACTACCTACACCGGGGAGCTGTTTTTT.

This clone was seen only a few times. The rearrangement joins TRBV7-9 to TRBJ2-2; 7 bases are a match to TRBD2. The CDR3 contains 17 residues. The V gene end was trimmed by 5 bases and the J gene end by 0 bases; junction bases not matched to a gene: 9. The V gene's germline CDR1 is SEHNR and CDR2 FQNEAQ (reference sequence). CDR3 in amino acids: CASSRSRAGPNTGELFF. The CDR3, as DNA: TGTGCCAGCAGCCGTAGTAGAGCGGGACCGAACACCGGGGAGCTGTTTTTT.

The CDR3 bases are TGTGCCAGTAGTCCAAGAAAGGATGGAGGGCCAAATGAGCAGTTCTTC. Translating gives CASSPRKDGGPNEQFF. This chain connects TRBV19 to TRBJ2-1; TRBD2 is a possible D gene (6 bases). The CDR3 runs to 16 residues. V lost 5 bases, J lost 7 bases, and 21 bases lay in between. CDR1 and CDR2 from the germline V gene are LNHDA and SQIVND (reference sequence).

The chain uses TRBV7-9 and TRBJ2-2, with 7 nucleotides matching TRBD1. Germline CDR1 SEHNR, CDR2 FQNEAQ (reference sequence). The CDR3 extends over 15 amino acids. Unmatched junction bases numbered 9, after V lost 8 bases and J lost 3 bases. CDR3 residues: CASLGTEIYTGELFF. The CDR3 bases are TGTGCCAGCCTAGGGACAGAAATATACACCGGGGAGCTGTTTTTT. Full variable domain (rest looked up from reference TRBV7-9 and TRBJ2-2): DTGVSQNPRHKITKRGQNVTFRCDPISEHNRLYWYRQTLGQGPEFLTYFQNEAQLEKSRLLSDRFSAERPKGSFSTLEIQRTEQGDSAMYLCASLGTEIYTGELFFGEGSRLTVL.

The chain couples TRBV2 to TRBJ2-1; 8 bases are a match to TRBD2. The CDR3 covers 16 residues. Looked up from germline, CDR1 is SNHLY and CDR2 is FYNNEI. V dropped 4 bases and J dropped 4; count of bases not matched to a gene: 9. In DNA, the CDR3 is TGTGCCAGCAGTGCAGCGGGAGCCGTAGCATACAATGAGCAGTTCTTC. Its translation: CASSAAGAVAYNEQFF.

The CDR3, as DNA: TGTGCCAGCAGCGAAATCAGGACCGGGGAGCTGTTTTTT. It specifies CASSEIRTGELFF. This rearrangement joins TRBV9 to TRBJ2-2; no definite D call. The CDR3 loop spans 13 amino acids. The V end was cut by 3 bases, the J end by 5 bases, with 8 bases between. Germline values: CDR1 SGDLS, CDR2 YYNGEE.

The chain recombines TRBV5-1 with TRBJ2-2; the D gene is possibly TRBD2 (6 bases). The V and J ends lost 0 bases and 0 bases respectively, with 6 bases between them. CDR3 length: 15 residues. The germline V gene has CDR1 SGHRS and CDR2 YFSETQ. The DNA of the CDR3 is TGCGCCAGCAGCTTGGGCGGGGCGAACACCGGGGAGCTGTTTTTT. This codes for CASSLGGANTGELFF.

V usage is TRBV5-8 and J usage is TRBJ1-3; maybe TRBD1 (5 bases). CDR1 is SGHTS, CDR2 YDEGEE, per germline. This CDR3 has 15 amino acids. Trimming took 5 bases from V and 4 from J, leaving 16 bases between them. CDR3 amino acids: CASRMRQSLGNTIYF. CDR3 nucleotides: TGTGCCAGCAGAATGAGACAGAGTCTCGGAAACACCATATATTTT.

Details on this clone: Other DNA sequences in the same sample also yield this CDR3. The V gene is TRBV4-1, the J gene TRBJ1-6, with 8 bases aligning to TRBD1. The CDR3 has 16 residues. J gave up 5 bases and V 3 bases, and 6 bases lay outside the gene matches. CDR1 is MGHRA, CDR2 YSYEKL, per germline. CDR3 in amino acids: CASSQVRTGNNSPLHF. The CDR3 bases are TGCGCCAGCAGCCAGGTCCGGACAGGGAATAATTCACCCCTCCACTTT.

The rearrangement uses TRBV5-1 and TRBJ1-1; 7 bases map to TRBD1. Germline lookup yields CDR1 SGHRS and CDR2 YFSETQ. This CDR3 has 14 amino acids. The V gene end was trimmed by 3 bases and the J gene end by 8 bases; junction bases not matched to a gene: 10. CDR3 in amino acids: CASSSSPGQLEAFF. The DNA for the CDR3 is TGCGCCAGCAGCTCCTCTCCGGGACAGCTCGAAGCTTTCTTT. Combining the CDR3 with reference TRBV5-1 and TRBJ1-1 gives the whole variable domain KAGVTQTPRYLIKTRGQQVTLSCSPISGHRSVSWYQQTPGQGLQFLFEYFSETQRNKGNFPGRFSGRQFSNSRSEMNVSTLELGDSALYLCASSSSPGQLEAFFGQGTRLTVV.

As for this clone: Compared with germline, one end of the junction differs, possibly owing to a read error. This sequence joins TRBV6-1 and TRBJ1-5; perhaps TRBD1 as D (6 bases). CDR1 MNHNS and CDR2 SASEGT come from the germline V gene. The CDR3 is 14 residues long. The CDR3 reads CASSEAYRVQPQHF. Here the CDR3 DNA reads TGTGCCAGCAGCGAAGCCTACAGGGTTCAGCCCCAGCATTTT.

For the CDR3, the DNA is TGTGCCAGCAGTTGGGCGGGCCGGCCCTTGGCGGGAGAAGAGACCCAGTACTTC. Protein product: CASSWAGRPLAGEETQYF. The gene calls are TRBV5-4 and TRBJ2-5; TRBD2 agrees at 7 bases. J gave up 3 bases and V 5 bases, and 19 bases lay outside the gene matches. Germline values: CDR1 SGHNT, CDR2 YYREEE (reference sequence). This CDR3 has 18 amino acids.